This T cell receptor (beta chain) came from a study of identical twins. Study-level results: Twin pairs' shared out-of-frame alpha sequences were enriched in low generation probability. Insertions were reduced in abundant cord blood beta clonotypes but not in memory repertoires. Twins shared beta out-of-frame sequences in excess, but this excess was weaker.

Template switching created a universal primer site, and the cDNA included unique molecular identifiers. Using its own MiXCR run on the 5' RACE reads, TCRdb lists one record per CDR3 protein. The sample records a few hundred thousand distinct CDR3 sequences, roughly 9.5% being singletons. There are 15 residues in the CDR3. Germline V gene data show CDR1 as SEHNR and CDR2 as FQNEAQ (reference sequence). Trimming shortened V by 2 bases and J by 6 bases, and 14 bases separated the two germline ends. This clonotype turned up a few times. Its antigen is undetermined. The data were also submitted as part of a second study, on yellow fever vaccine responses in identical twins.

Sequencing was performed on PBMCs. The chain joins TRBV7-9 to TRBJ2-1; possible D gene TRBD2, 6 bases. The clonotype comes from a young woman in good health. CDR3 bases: TGTGCCAGCAGCTTATTTCGGGAGAGGGTCAATGAGCAGTTCTTC. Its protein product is CASSLFRERVNEQFF. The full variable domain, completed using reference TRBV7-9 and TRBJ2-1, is DTGVSQNPRHKITKRGQNVTFRCDPISEHNRLYWYRQTLGQGPEFLTYFQNEAQLEKSRLLSDRFSAERPKGSFSTLEIQRTEQGDSAMYLCASSLFRERVNEQFFGPGTRLTVL.